A selection of T cell receptor beta chains follows, all from one sample in a study of cytotoxic CD8 clonotypes in ibrutinib-treated CLL. The data were produced by immunoSEQ multiplex PCR, yet TCRdb's version contains in-frame clones alone and is incomplete. This table has hundreds of thousands of clones, about three quarters appearing once. Sample: PBMCs, taken after 24 months of ibrutinib treatment. These receptors were obtained from a human donor with chronic lymphocytic leukemia. Both conserved end residues are part of each CDR3.

TRBJ2-3 TRBV4-3 CASSLTRTSGTDTQYF
TRBJ2-7 TRBV28 CASNSGGGYEQYF
TRBJ2-5 TRBV19 CASNSPRTGPQRQETQYF
TRBJ1-5 TRBV7-2 CASSALRGSNQPQHF
TRBJ2-7 TRBV28 CASSLASHEQYF
TRBJ2-7 TRBV10-3 CAISERAFEQYF
TRBJ2-7 TRBV4-3 CAPAGIERGSSYEQYF
TRBJ2-1 TRBV27 CASSLSPRAYNEQFF
TRBJ2-7 TRBV5-4 CASSGGLAGVGQYF
TRBJ2-7 TRBV14 CASSPSGTGRTEQYF
TRBJ2-7 TRBV25-1 CASSELGGQSYEQYF
TRBJ2-2 TRBV15 CATSRDRNTGELFF
TRBJ1-1 TRBV28 CASSRDRGTGNTEAFF
TRBJ2-7 TRBV25-1 CASSMGREGSRGQYF
TRBJ2-1 TRBV27 CASSLYRGDRNEQFF
TRBJ2-1 TRBV12-5 CASGEGLAGVGEQFF
TRBJ2-1 TRBV6-6 CASKRQGAHEQFF
TRBJ2-7 TRBV30 CAWSYPGAYEQYF
TRBJ1-6 TRBV10-2 CASSDRGEGNSPLHF
TRBJ2-1 TRBV27 CASTMGPGRVNEQFF
TRBJ2-2 TRBV4-2 CASSTRQGRPTGELFF
TRBJ1-3 TRBV6-5 CASISGGNTIYF
TRBJ1-3 TRBV7-8 CASSSSAPGQRSGNTIYF
TRBJ2-7 TRBV27 CASSSRQLNSYEQYF
TRBJ2-5 TRBV7-9 CASSPQGGTETQYF
TRBJ2-2 TRBV6-1 CASTGAGTGELFF
TRBJ2-3 TRBV30 CAWEAGHTQYF
TRBJ2-7 TRBV7-2 CASRLSQGAQAEQYF
TRBJ2-3 TRBV19 CASSPQVDTQYF
TRBJ2-7 TRBV29-1 CSAEALAEQYF
TRBJ2-7 TRBV7-9 CASSLSTSIGPHEQYF
TRBJ2-3 TRBV19 CASSMDTTWDTQYF
TRBJ2-7 TRBV9 CASSVSSRSSYEQYF
TRBJ1-5 TRBV18 CASSPINQPQHF
TRBJ1-3 TRBV5-5 CASSLGSGSGNTIYF
TRBJ2-4 TRBV14 CASSQAERRDIQYF
TRBJ2-7 TRBV11-2 CASSLESGRADEQYF
TRBJ2-7 TRBV9 CASSVATLGEAEQYF
TRBJ2-2 TRBV6-5 CASSYSSLGSGELFF
TRBJ1-4 TRBV19 CASRDRGGAAEKLFF
TRBJ1-1 TRBV30 CAWREQGLTEAFF
TRBJ2-7 TRBV9 CASSLGDHSYEQYF
TRBJ2-7 TRBV2 CASIIGPYEQYF
TRBJ2-3 TRBV5-8 CASSLPWGPHPSTDTQYF
TRBJ2-7 TRBV11-3 CASSSRRGNYEQYF
TRBJ2-7 TRBV27 CASSFRAGDEQYF
TRBJ2-2 TRBV27 CASSLLTSTGELFF
TRBJ1-5 TRBV19 CASSISWGPQPQHF
TRBJ2-1 TRBV18 CASSASSNGNEQFF
TRBJ1-1 TRBV28 CASSPPGAAEAFF
TRBJ1-5 TRBV29-1 CSVEIRRQSSSNQPQHF
TRBJ2-7 TRBV27 CASSPPGLPPIYEQYF